Presented here are 17 T cell receptor beta chains from one specimen sequenced in a study of cytomegalovirus exposure and HLA in healthy donors. The primer mix had 60 Vbeta and 13 Jbeta primers. TCRdb's table, derived via immunoSEQ multiplex PCR, lists solely in-frame clones and lacks some. This table has 150,000 to 200,000 clones, around 82% appearing once. Sequencing was carried out using PBMCs. The receptors here all came from a man aged 18 to 30 in good health and CMV-seronegative.

V gene TRBV28 combines with J gene TRBJ2-6; 8 bases agree with TRBD1. Germline V gives CDR1 MDHEN, CDR2 SYDVKM. Unmatched junction bases numbered 10, after V lost 6 bases and J lost 3 bases. This CDR3 has 17 amino acids. CDR3 bases: TGTGCCAGCAGACCTGACAGGGGCGCTAGTGGGGCCAACGTCCTGACTTTC. It codes for CASRPDRGASGANVLTF.

V is TRBV5-4 and J is TRBJ2-3; a possible D gene is TRBD2 (5 bases). The CDR3 loop spans 15 amino acids. Trimming took 2 bases from V and 1 from J, leaving 11 bases between them. Germline V CDR1 and CDR2: SGHNT, YYREEE (reference sequence). In DNA form, the CDR3 reads TGTGCCAGCAGCTTTAGGCTAGCAGGCACAGATACGCAGTATTTT. It specifies CASSFRLAGTDTQYF.

The rearrangement uses TRBV7-2 and TRBJ1-5, with D unclear. This CDR3 has 15 amino acids. CDR1 SGHTA and CDR2 FQGNSA come from the germline V gene. The V end lost 1 base, the J end lost 3 bases, and 10 bases lay between the germline ends. The CDR3 coding sequence is TGTGCCAGCAGCTTAGATGGACTGATCAATCAGCCCCAGCATTTT. This encodes CASSLDGLINQPQHF.

This clone has just a few counts. The chain carries TRBV6-6 and TRBJ2-5; 12 bases fit TRBD2. The germline CDR1 and CDR2 sequences are MNHNY and SVGAGI (reference sequence). The V gene end was trimmed by 7 bases and the J gene end by 5 bases; junction bases not matched to a gene: 8. The CDR3 spans 15 residues. DNA of the CDR3: TGTGCCAGCACCCTAGCGGGAGGGTTCGGTGAGACCCAGTACTTC. Translating it yields CASTLAGGFGETQYF.

The chain combines TRBV7-2 with TRBJ2-7; 10 nucleotides agree with TRBD1. CDR3 length: 19 residues. CDR1 and CDR2 (germline): SGHTA, FQGNSA. V was pared by 2 bases and J by 6 bases, with 19 bases of the junction left unmatched. The CDR3 coding sequence is TGTGCCAGCAGCTTAAGCCCCCAGTTGACAGGGGGCCGTTTCGGCGAGCAGTACTTC. This codes for CASSLSPQLTGGRFGEQYF.

This clone showed up just a few times. The rearrangement links TRBV6-1 to TRBJ1-5; D perhaps matches TRBD1 (5 bases). This CDR3 has 16 amino acids. With 3 bases removed from V and 9 bases from J, the gap between germline ends came to 21 bases. Germline-derived CDR1 and CDR2 are MNHNS and SASEGT. This chain's CDR3 is CASSDGPQGWDRPQHF. CDR3 coding DNA: TGTGCCAGCAGTGACGGTCCGCAGGGCTGGGATCGGCCCCAGCATTTT.

The rearrangement links TRBV6-1 to TRBJ1-4; D unresolved. Between the trimmed V and J ends, which lost 2 bases and 0 bases, there was a span of 7 bases. The germline CDR1 and CDR2 sequences are MNHNS and SASEGT. The CDR3 extends over 15 amino acids. CDR3: CASSEYGATNEKLFF. CDR3 DNA sequence: TGTGCCAGCAGTGAATACGGTGCAACTAATGAAAAACTGTTTTTT.

The chain recombines TRBV5-1 with TRBJ2-7, with a tentative D call TRBD2 (6 bases). This CDR3 region has 14 residues. The V end was cut by 0 bases, the J end by 3 bases, with 10 bases between. Per germline, CDR1 SGHRS and CDR2 YFSETQ. The CDR3 sequence: CASSLGLDIYEQYF. The CDR3 coding sequence is TGCGCCAGCAGCTTGGGACTAGATATCTACGAGCAGTACTTC.

J is TRBJ1-6 and V is TRBV4-1, with D perhaps TRBD1 (5 bases). The V end was cut by 3 bases, the J end by 3 bases, with 9 bases between. The CDR3 loop spans 15 amino acids. CDR1 is MGHRA, CDR2 YSYEKL, per germline. The CDR3 here is CASSHDSGYNSPLHF. The DNA for the CDR3 is TGCGCCAGCAGCCATGACAGTGGCTATAATTCACCCCTCCACTTT.

The V and J genes are TRBV18 and TRBJ1-2; 8 bases match TRBD1. Germline V gene sequence: CDR1 KGHSH, CDR2 LQKENI. The J segment lost 4 bases and the V segment lost 4 bases, leaving 5 bases of the junction unmatched. This CDR3 is built from 14 residues. The CDR3 DNA reads TGTGCCAGCTCACTTACCGGGACAGGCTATGGCTACACCTTC. It translates to CASSLTGTGYGYTF.

The chain carries TRBV15 and TRBJ1-4; 9 bases line up with TRBD1. The ends lost 1 base at V and 7 bases at J; junction bases unmatched: 7. CDR3 length equals 16 residues. Germline V lookup: CDR1 LNHNV, CDR2 YYDKDF (reference sequence). CDR3: CATSRVPGQGSEKLFF. The CDR3 DNA sequence: TGTGCCACCAGCAGAGTGCCGGGACAGGGTTCTGAAAAACTGTTTTTT.

The V gene is TRBV7-3, the J gene TRBJ2-3, with TRBD1 matching over 11 bases. V was pared by 4 bases and J by 2 bases, with 2 bases of the junction left unmatched. Germline CDR1 is SGHTA and CDR2 is FQGTGA. The CDR3 extends over 15 amino acids. The CDR3 reads CASSWGQGVTDTQYF. The DNA for the CDR3 is TGTGCCAGCAGCTGGGGACAGGGGGTCACAGATACGCAGTATTTT.

The chain joins TRBV7-9 to TRBJ2-5, with no clear D. V was cut by 2 bases and J by 1 base, with 8 bases left in between. This CDR3 spans 14 amino acids. Germline V CDR1 and CDR2: SEHNR, FQNEAQ (reference sequence). CDR3 DNA sequence: TGTGCCAGCAGCTTAAGAACTACCCAAGAGACCCAGTACTTC. Residues: CASSLRTTQETQYF.

The chain is built from TRBV4-1 and TRBJ1-5; perhaps TRBD1 as D (6 bases). The CDR3 totals 16 residues. The germline gives CDR1 MGHRA, CDR2 YSYEKL. V dropped 0 bases and J dropped 7 bases, with 16 bases sitting between them. CDR3 in DNA: TGCGCCAGCAGCCAAGATCCAGGGGTTATGATACAGCCCCAGCATTTT. This gives the protein CASSQDPGVMIQPQHF.

This chain uses TRBV28 with TRBJ1-2; the match to TRBD1 covers 9 bases. The V and J ends lost 5 bases and 4 bases, in that order; junction bases with no gene match: 8. This CDR3 comprises 15 residues. Germline V gives CDR1 MDHEN, CDR2 SYDVKM. CDR3 in DNA: TGTGCCAGCAGTACCACAGGGGGCTCCCTCTATGGCTACACCTTC. It is translated as CASSTTGGSLYGYTF.

The chain carries TRBV4-1 and TRBJ2-3; perhaps TRBD1 as D (5 bases). V lost 1 base and J 3 bases, leaving 14 bases between the germline ends. CDR1 is MGHRA, CDR2 YSYEKL, per germline. The CDR3 extends over 16 amino acids. As DNA, the CDR3 is TGCGCCAGCAGCCAAGGAGGACATATGGGAACAGATACGCAGTATTTT. Protein product: CASSQGGHMGTDTQYF.

The chain combines TRBV7-9 with TRBJ2-2, with 9 bases lining up with TRBD1. Losses at the gene ends were 5 bases for V and 3 bases for J; bases not matched to a gene: 7. Germline V gene lookup returns CDR1 SEHNR and CDR2 FQNEAQ (reference sequence). The CDR3 covers 16 residues. CDR3 in DNA: TGTGCCAGCAGCCTCCGACAGGGGGTAGACACCGGGGAGCTGTTTTTT. This codes for CASSLRQGVDTGELFF.